The rows below give T cell receptor beta chains drawn from one sample of a study of vaccination effects on CD4 cells after COVID-19. No antigen has been assigned to these receptors. Data came from immunoSEQ multiplex PCR; TCRdb stores just in-frame clones and leaves some out. This sample has some 30,000 clones, with 72% found just once. The sequenced sample was CD4+ T cells from PBMCs cultured with SARS-CoV-2 spike peptides, obtained before COVID-19 vaccination. These receptors all come from a human donor who received a COVID-19 vaccine. Both conserved end residues are part of each CDR3. A D gene is named only where the DNA matches it firmly. Size is omitted from some rows. Given values are once, few, many or a class for expanded clones.

>.|TRBJ2-4|.|TRBV13
CASSLGPLRAGDIQYF
.
>.|TRBJ1-1|.|TRBV11-2
CASSHPGPKNTEAFF
TGTGCCAGCAGCCACCCGGGACCAAAGAACACTGAAGCTTTCTTT
>TRBD1|TRBJ1-4|.|TRBV5-1
CASSLGGTGSEKLFF
TGCGCCAGCAGCTTGGGGGGGACAGGGTCTGAAAAACTGTTTTTT
>.|TRBJ1-3|few|TRBV25-1
CASRETGFGNTIYF
TGTGCCAGCAGAGAAACAGGGTTTGGAAACACCATATATTTT
>.|TRBJ2-3|.|TRBV5-1
CASSLAGTDTQYF
TGCGCCAGCAGCTTGGCGGGGACCGATACGCAGTATTTT
>.|TRBJ1-2|.|TRBV19
CASSIGPRGGSYGYTF
TGTGCCAGTAGTATCGGGCCCCGCGGAGGGAGCTATGGCTACACCTTC
>TRBD1|TRBJ1-2|few|TRBV24-1
CATSLGDRVSGYTF
TGTGCCACCAGTTTGGGGGACAGGGTGAGTGGCTACACCTTC
>.|TRBJ2-7|.|TRBV25-1
CASSEGGTYEQYF
TGTGCCAGCAGTGAAGGGGGGACCTACGAGCAGTACTTC
>TRBD2|TRBJ2-3|few|TRBV6-4
CASSDSSGGADTQYF
TGTGCCAGCAGTGACTCTAGCGGGGGGGCAGATACGCAGTATTTT
>.|TRBJ2-7|few|TRBV25-1
CASRETSRAYEQYF
TGTGCCAGCAGGGAGACTTCTAGGGCCTACGAGCAGTACTTC
>.|TRBJ1-2|once|TRBV6-1
CASSDDDRLRGYTF
TGTGCCAGCAGTGACGACGATCGACTCCGTGGCTACACCTTC
>TRBD2|TRBJ2-1|once|TRBV6-1
CASSELRSGGTYNEQFF
TGTGCCAGCAGTGAGCTTAGGAGCGGGGGAACCTACAATGAGCAGTTCTTC
>.|TRBJ2-1|.|TRBV9
CASSAGARMGGYNEQFF
TGTGCCAGCAGCGCGGGGGCCCGGATGGGAGGCTACAATGAGCAGTTCTTC
>TRBD2|TRBJ2-3|.|TRBV5-1
CASSEGLASTDTQYF
TGCGCCAGCAGCGAAGGACTAGCGTCGACAGATACGCAGTATTTT
>.|TRBJ1-1|.|TRBV25-1
CASGSFGVGNTEAFF
TGTGCCAGCGGTAGTTTTGGGGTGGGGAACACTGAAGCTTTCTTT
>.|TRBJ1-1|.|TRBV11-2
CASSQEGIPGTEAFF
TGTGCCAGCAGCCAGGAGGGGATCCCAGGCACTGAAGCTTTCTTT
>TRBD1|TRBJ1-4|.|TRBV5-1
CASSLGQGATNEKLFF
TGCGCCAGCAGCTTGGGGCAGGGGGCAACTAATGAAAAACTGTTTTTT
>TRBD2|TRBJ2-7|.|TRBV28
CTSRDGTSGIYEQYF
TGTACCAGCAGGGACGGGACTAGCGGGATCTACGAGCAGTACTTC
>.|TRBJ2-7|.|TRBV3-1/TRBV3-2
CASSQGFRQYF
TGTGCCAGCAGCCAAGGCTTTCGGCAGTACTTC
>TRBD1|TRBJ1-4|once|TRBV24-1
CATGDSTTNEKLFF
TGTGCCACTGGGGACAGCACAACTAATGAAAAACTGTTTTTT
>TRBD2|TRBJ2-3|.|TRBV5-1
CASSLMAGEGTDTQYF
TGCGCCAGCAGCTTGATGGCGGGGGAGGGCACAGATACGCAGTATTTT
>.|TRBJ1-3|.|TRBV18
CASSPSPTASTGNTIYF
TGTGCCAGCTCACCAAGTCCTACAGCATCCACTGGAAACACCATATATTTT
>.|TRBJ2-3|.|TRBV3-1/TRBV3-2
CASSQEPHGADTQYF
TGTGCCAGCAGCCAGGAACCACATGGGGCAGATACGCAGTATTTT
>.|TRBJ1-3|.|TRBV27
CASIPPRNTIYF
TGTGCCAGCATCCCGCCCCGAAACACCATATATTTT
>.|TRBJ1-3|.|TRBV18
CASSPISTSGNTIYF
TGTGCCAGCTCACCCATAAGTACCTCTGGAAACACCATATATTTT
>.|TRBJ2-2|.|TRBV3-1/TRBV3-2
CASSQESLGHVSNTGELFF
TGTGCCAGCAGCCAAGAATCTCTTGGGCACGTCAGCAACACCGGGGAGCTGTTTTTT
>.|TRBJ1-2|.|TRBV6-1
CASSEAGVGGYTF
TGTGCCAGCAGTGAAGCCGGGGTAGGCGGCTACACCTTC
>.|TRBJ2-2|.|TRBV6-5
CASSPGLWIGELFF
TGTGCCAGCAGTCCAGGGCTGTGGATCGGGGAGCTGTTTTTT
>TRBD1|TRBJ1-1|.|TRBV6-1
CASSEHVKGRTGMNTEAFF
TGTGCCAGCAGTGAACACGTTAAAGGGAGGACAGGCATGAACACTGAAGCTTTCTTT
>.|TRBJ2-7|.|TRBV3-1/TRBV3-2
CASSQDNTRTYEQYF
TGTGCCAGCAGCCAAGACAATACTAGAACCTACGAGCAGTACTTC
>TRBD2|TRBJ2-7|few|TRBV10-1
CASSNARERDYEQYF
TGCGCCAGCAGTAACGCGCGGGAGAGGGACTACGAGCAGTACTTC
>.|TRBJ2-5|.|TRBV2
CASSAKETQYF
TGTGCCAGCAGTGCAAAAGAGACCCAGTACTTC
>.|TRBJ2-5|.|TRBV29-1
CSVGRQLEETQYF
TGCAGCGTTGGGCGACAGTTGGAAGAGACCCAGTACTTC
>.|TRBJ2-7|.|TRBV6-5
CASKGKTNSYEQYF
TGTGCCAGCAAAGGCAAAACGAATTCCTACGAGCAGTACTTC
>TRBD2|TRBJ2-3|.|TRBV6-4
CASSDGAGGPSDTQYF
TGTGCCAGCAGTGACGGAGCGGGGGGGCCATCAGATACGCAGTATTTT
>TRBD2|TRBJ2-3|.|TRBV15
CATSRASGGADTQYF
TGTGCCACCAGCAGAGCTAGCGGGGGAGCAGATACGCAGTATTTT
>TRBD2|TRBJ2-1|.|TRBV9
CASSVYTPGTLAGGYLSYNEQFF
TGTGCCAGCAGCGTCTATACGCCAGGGACGCTAGCGGGAGGCTACCTCTCCTACAATGAGCAGTTCTTC
>.|TRBJ2-5|.|TRBV5-1
CASSLGNRVQETQYF
TGCGCCAGCAGCTTGGGCAACAGGGTGCAAGAGACCCAGTACTTC
>.|TRBJ2-3|.|TRBV7-9
CASSLGAGRTDTQYF
TGTGCCAGCAGCTTAGGGGCGGGACGCACAGATACGCAGTATTTT
>.|TRBJ1-1|.|TRBV4-1
CASKKGGLDTEAFF
TGCGCCAGCAAAAAGGGGGGACTTGACACTGAAGCTTTCTTT
>.|TRBJ2-7|.|TRBV10-2
CASSEFGQYEQYF
TGCGCCAGCAGTGAGTTTGGACAATACGAGCAGTACTTC
>.|TRBJ2-2|once|TRBV9
CASSPGTTGELFF
TGTGCCAGCAGCCCAGGAACCACCGGGGAGCTGTTTTTT
>.|TRBJ2-1|once|TRBV6-5
CASRIAGSVDEQFF
TGTGCCAGCAGGATCGCAGGGTCGGTGGATGAGCAGTTCTTC
>TRBD1|TRBJ1-2|.|TRBV19
CASNPGQGRVGYTF
TGTGCCAGTAACCCTGGACAGGGGAGGGTCGGCTACACCTTC
>.|TRBJ1-1|.|TRBV2
CASRIRGNTEAFF
TGTGCCAGCAGGATTCGGGGGAACACTGAAGCTTTCTTT
>TRBD1|TRBJ2-1|once|TRBV5-1
CASRQGNEQFF
TGCGCCAGCAGACAGGGGAATGAGCAGTTCTTC
>.|TRBJ2-7|.|TRBV13
CASSSGRRTYEQYF
TGTGCCAGCAGCTCCGGGCGGAGGACCTACGAGCAGTACTTC
>TRBD1|TRBJ1-5|few|TRBV4-2
CASSQIQGDNQPQHF
TGTGCCAGCAGCCAAATACAGGGGGACAATCAGCCCCAGCATTTT
>TRBD1|TRBJ1-1|few|TRBV18
CASSPLGQGGNTEAFF
TGTGCCAGCTCACCATTAGGTCAGGGGGGAAACACTGAAGCTTTCTTT
>.|TRBJ2-7|.|TRBV3-1/TRBV3-2
CASSQATDYEQYF
TGTGCCAGCAGCCAAGCCACAGACTACGAGCAGTACTTC
>.|TRBJ2-3|.|TRBV6-5
CASLPSTGDTQYF
TGTGCCAGCCTTCCTTCAACAGGGGATACGCAGTATTTT
>.|TRBJ1-2|.|TRBV7-2
CASSPTGGIYGYTF
TGTGCCAGCAGCCCGACAGGTGGTATATATGGCTACACCTTC
>TRBD1|TRBJ2-5|.|TRBV7-9
CASSLGDRRQETQYF
TGTGCCAGCAGCTTAGGGGACAGGCGGCAAGAGACCCAGTACTTC